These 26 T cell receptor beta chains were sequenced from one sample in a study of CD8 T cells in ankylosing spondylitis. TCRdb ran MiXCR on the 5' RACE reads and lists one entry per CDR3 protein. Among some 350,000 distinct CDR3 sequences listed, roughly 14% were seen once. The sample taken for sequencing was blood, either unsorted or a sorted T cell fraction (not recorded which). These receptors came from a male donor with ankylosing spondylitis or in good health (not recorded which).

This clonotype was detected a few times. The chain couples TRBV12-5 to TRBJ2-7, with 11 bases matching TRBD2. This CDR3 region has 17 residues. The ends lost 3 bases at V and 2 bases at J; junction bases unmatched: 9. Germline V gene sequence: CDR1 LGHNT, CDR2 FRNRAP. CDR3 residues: CASGLRLAGKPTYEQYF. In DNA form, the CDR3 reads TGTGCTAGTGGTTTACGACTAGCGGGGAAACCTACCTACGAGCAGTACTTC.

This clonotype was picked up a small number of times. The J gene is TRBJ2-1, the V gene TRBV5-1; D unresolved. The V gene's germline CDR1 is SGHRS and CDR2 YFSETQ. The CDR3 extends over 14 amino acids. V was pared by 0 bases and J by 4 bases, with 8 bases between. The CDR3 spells CASSLDLPYNEQFF. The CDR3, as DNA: TGCGCCAGCAGCTTGGATCTTCCGTACAATGAGCAGTTCTTC. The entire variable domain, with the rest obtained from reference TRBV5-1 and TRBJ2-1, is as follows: KAGVTQTPRYLIKTRGQQVTLSCSPISGHRSVSWYQQTPGQGLQFLFEYFSETQRNKGNFPGRFSGRQFSNSRSEMNVSTLELGDSALYLCASSLDLPYNEQFFGPGTRLTVL.

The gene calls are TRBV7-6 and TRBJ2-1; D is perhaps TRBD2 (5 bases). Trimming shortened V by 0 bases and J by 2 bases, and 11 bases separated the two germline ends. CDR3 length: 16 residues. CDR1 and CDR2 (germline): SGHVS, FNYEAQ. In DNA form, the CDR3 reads TGTGCCAGCAGCTTAGCGGGAGTGGGCACCTACAATGAGCAGTTCTTC. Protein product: CASSLAGVGTYNEQFF. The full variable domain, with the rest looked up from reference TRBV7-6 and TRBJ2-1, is GAGVSQSPRYKVTKRGQDVALRCDPISGHVSLYWYRQALGQGPEFLTYFNYEAQQDKSGLPNDRFSAERPEGSISTLTIQRTEQRDSAMYRCASSLAGVGTYNEQFFGPGTRLTVL.

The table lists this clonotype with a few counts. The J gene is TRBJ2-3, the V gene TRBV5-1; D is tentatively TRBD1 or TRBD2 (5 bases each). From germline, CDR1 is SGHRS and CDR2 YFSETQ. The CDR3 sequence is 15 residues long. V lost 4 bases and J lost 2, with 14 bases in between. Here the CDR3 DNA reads TGCGCCAGCAGCCTCACTAGGGGAGACACAGATACGCAGTATTTT. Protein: CASSLTRGDTDTQYF.

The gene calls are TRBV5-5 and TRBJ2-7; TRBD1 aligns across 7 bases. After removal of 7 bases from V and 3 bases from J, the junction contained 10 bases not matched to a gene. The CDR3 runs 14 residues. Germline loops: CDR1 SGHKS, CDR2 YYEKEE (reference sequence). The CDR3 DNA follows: TGTGCCAGCGGCCCTGGGGACAGCTGCTACGAGCAGTACTTC. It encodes CASGPGDSCYEQYF.

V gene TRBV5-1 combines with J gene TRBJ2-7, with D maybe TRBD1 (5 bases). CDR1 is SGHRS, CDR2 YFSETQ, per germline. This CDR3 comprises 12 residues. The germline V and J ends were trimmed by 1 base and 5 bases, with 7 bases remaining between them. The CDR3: CASSLKGNEQYF. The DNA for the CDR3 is TGCGCCAGCAGCTTGAAGGGGAACGAGCAGTACTTC.

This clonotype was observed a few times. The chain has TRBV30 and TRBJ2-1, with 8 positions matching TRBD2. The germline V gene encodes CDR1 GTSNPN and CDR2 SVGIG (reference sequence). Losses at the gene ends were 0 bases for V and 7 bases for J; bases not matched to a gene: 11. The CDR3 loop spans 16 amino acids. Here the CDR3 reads CAWSVPREGLGNEQFF. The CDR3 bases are TGTGCCTGGAGTGTACCCCGGGAGGGCCTGGGGAATGAGCAGTTCTTC. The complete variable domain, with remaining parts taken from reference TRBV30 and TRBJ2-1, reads SQTIHQWPATLVQPVGSPLSLECTVEGTSNPNLYWYRQAAGRGLQLLFYSVGIGQISSEVPQNLSASRPQDRQFILSSKKLLLSDSGFYLCAWSVPREGLGNEQFFGPGTRLTVL.

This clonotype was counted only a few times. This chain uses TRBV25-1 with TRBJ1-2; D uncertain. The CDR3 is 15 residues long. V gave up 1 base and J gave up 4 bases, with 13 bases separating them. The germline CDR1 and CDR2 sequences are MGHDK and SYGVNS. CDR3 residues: CASSEFEAFFYGYTF. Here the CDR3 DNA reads TGTGCCAGCAGTGAATTTGAAGCTTTCTTCTATGGCTACACCTTC.

For the CDR3, the DNA is TGTGCCAGCAGCCGGGAAGCGAGGACTGAAGCTTTCTTT. It is translated as CASSREARTEAFF. The chain carries TRBV5-6 and TRBJ1-1; D not resolved. Trimming cost V 4 bases and J 5 bases, with 12 bases left between them. The CDR3 covers 13 residues. The germline V gene has CDR1 SGHDT and CDR2 YYEEEE.

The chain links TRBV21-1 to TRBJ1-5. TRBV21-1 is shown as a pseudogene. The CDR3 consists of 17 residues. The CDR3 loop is CASSNPRGVYRDQPQHF. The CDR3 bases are TGTGCCAGCAGCAACCCGCGAGGGGTTTATCGGGATCAGCCCCAGCATTTT.

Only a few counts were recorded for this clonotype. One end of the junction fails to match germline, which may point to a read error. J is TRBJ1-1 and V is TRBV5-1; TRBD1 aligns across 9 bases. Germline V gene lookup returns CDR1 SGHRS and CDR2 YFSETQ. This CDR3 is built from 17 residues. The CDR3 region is CASSSLTGTGLKTEAFF. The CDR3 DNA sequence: TGCGCCAGCAGCTCCCTGACCGGGACAGGGCTGAAAACTGAAGCTTTCTTT.

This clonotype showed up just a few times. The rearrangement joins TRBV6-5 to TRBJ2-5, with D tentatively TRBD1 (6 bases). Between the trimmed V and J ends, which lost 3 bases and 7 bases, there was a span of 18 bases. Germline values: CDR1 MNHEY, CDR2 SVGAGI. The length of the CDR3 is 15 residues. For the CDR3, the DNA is TGTGCCAGCAGTTATCCCGGCCGGAAAGGGGGGACCCAGTACTTC. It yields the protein CASSYPGRKGGTQYF.

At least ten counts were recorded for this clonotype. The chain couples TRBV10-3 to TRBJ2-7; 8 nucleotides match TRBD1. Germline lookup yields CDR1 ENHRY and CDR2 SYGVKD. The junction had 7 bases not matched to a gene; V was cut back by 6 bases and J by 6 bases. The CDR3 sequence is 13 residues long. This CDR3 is CAIRETGAFEQYF. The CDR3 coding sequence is TGTGCCATCAGGGAGACAGGGGCCTTCGAGCAGTACTTC.

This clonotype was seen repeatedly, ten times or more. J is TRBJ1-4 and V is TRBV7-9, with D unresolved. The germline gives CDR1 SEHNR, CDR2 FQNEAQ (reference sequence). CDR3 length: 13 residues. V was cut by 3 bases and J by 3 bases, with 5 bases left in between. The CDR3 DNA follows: TGTGCCAGCAGCTTCACGGCTAATGAAAAACTGTTTTTT. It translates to CASSFTANEKLFF.

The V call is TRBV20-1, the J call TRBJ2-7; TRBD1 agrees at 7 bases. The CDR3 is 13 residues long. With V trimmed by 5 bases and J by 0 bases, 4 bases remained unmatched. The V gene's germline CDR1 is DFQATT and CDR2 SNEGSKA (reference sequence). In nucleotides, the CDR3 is TGCAGTGCTGTCGGGACAGTCTCCTACGAGCAGTACTTC. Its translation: CSAVGTVSYEQYF.

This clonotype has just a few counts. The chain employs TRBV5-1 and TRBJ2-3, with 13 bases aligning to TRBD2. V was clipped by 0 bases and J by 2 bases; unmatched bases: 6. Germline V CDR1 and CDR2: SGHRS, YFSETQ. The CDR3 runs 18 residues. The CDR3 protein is CASSLELAGGRSTDTQYF. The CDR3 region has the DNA TGCGCCAGCAGCTTGGAACTAGCGGGGGGGCGCTCCACAGATACGCAGTATTTT.

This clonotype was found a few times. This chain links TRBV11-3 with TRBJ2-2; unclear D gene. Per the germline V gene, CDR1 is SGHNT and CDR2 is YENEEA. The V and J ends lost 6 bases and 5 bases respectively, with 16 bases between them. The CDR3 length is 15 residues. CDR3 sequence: CASSSTGRTTGELFF. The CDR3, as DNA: TGTGCCAGCAGTTCAACCGGACGCACGACCGGGGAGCTGTTTTTT.

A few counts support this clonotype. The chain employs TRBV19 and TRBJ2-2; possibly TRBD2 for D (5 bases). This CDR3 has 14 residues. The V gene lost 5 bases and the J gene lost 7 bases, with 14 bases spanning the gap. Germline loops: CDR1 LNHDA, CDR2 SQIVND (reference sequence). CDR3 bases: TGTGCCAGTAGTGTTACTTCGGCGGGCGGGGAGCTGTTTTTT. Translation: CASSVTSAGGELFF.

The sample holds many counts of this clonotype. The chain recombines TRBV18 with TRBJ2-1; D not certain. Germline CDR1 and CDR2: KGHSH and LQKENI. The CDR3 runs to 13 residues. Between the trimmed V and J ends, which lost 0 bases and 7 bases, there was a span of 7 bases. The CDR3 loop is CASSPPVGNEQFF. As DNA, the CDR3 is TGTGCCAGCTCACCACCCGTGGGAAATGAGCAGTTCTTC.

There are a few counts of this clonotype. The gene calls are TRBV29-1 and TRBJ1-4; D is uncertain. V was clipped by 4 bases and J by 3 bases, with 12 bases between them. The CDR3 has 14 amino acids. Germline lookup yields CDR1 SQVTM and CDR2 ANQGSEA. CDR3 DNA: TGCAGCGTTGCGTCGGGAGTCTCTAATGAAAAACTGTTTTTT. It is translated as CSVASGVSNEKLFF.

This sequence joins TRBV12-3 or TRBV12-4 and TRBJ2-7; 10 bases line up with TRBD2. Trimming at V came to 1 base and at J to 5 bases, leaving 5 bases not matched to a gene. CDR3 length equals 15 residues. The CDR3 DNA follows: TGTGCCAGCAGTTTAGGAGCGGGAGGGCCTAACGAGCAGTACTTC. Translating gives CASSLGAGGPNEQYF.

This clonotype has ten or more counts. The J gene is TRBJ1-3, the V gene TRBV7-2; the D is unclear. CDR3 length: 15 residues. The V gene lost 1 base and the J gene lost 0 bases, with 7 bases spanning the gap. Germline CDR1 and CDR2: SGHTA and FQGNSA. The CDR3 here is CASSLVGGSGNTIYF. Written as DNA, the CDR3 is TGTGCCAGCAGCTTAGTCGGTGGCTCTGGAAACACCATATATTTT. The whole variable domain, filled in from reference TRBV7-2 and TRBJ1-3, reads GAGVSQSPSNKVTEKGKDVELRCDPISGHTALYWYRQSLGQGLEFLIYFQGNSAPDKSGLPSDRFSAERTGGSVSTLTIQRTQQEDSAVYLCASSLVGGSGNTIYFGEGSWLTVV.

In DNA, the CDR3 is TGCGCCAGCAGTGGGGGTAGCGGGGGGCAACGCTACAATGAGCAGTTCTTC. Protein: CASSGGSGGQRYNEQFF. The chain carries TRBV10-2 and TRBJ2-1, with TRBD2 identical over 10 bases. CDR3 length equals 17 residues. Germline V gene lookup returns CDR1 WSHSY and CDR2 SAAADI. With V trimmed by 4 bases and J by 3 bases, 9 bases remained unmatched.

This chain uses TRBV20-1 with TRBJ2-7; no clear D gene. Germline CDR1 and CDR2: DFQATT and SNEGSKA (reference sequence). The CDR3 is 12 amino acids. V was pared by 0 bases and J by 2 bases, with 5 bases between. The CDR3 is CSARDKTYEQYF. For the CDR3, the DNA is TGCAGTGCTAGAGACAAAACCTACGAGCAGTACTTC.

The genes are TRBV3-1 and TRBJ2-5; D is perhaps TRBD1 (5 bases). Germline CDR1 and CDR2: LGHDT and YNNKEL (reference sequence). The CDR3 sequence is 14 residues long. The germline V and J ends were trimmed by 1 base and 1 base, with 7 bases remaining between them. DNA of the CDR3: TGTGCCAGCAGCCAAGGACAGCTCCAAGAGACCCAGTACTTC. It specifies CASSQGQLQETQYF.

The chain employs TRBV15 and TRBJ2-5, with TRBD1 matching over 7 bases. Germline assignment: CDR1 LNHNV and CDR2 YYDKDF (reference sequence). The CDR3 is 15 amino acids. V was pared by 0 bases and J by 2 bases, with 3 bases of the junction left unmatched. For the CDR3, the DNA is TGTGCCACCAGCAGAGATCGGGACAGTCAAGAGACCCAGTACTTC. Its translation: CATSRDRDSQETQYF.